Each of the 18 T cell receptor beta chains below was sequenced from the same sample in a study of T cells in tumors after PD-1 blockade. Here immunoSEQ multiplex PCR was the method, and the copy in TCRdb shows in-frame clones only, minus some. The table lists 10,000 to 15,000 clones, around 60% of them singletons. The sequenced sample was tumor tissue, obtained before anti-PD-1 treatment. The origin of the receptors is a human donor with cutaneous squamous cell carcinoma.

The chain joins TRBV19 to TRBJ1-5; 7 bases fit TRBD1. Germline assignment: CDR1 LNHDA and CDR2 SQIVND (reference sequence). After removal of 3 bases from V and 3 bases from J, the junction contained 2 bases not matched to a gene. This CDR3 has 14 residues. The DNA of the CDR3 is TGTGCCAGTAGTATGGGACAGTTCAATCAGCCCCAGCATTTT. This encodes CASSMGQFNQPQHF.

V usage is TRBV7-8 and J usage is TRBJ2-3; TRBD1 aligns across 8 bases. Germline CDR1 is SGHVS and CDR2 is FQNEAQ. The V gene end was trimmed by 6 bases and the J gene end by 5 bases; junction bases not matched to a gene: 4. The CDR3 covers 13 residues. The DNA of the CDR3 is TGTGCCAGCAGGGACAGGGTGAAAGATACGCAGTATTTT. Amino acids: CASRDRVKDTQYF.

V gene TRBV10-3 combines with J gene TRBJ2-2; the match to TRBD2 covers 11 bases. The CDR3 consists of 16 residues. Germline values: CDR1 ENHRY, CDR2 SYGVKD. With 6 bases clipped from V and 4 bases from J, the junction kept 7 bases outside the gene matches. The DNA for the CDR3 is TGTGCCATCAGGGAAACCGGGACTAGCGGCACCGGGGAGCTGTTTTTT. This gives the protein CAIRETGTSGTGELFF.

This chain connects TRBV30 to TRBJ1-6, with D tentatively TRBD1 (6 bases). This CDR3 contains 15 residues. Trimming shortened V by 3 bases and J by 7 bases, and 16 bases separated the two germline ends. Germline loops: CDR1 GTSNPN, CDR2 SVGIG (reference sequence). Here the CDR3 reads CAWRVLGQQNSPLHF. Here the CDR3 DNA reads TGTGCCTGGAGGGTACTCGGACAGCAGAATTCACCCCTCCACTTT.

The J gene is TRBJ1-1, the V gene TRBV6-5, with D possibly being TRBD1 (5 bases). The CDR3 is made up of 15 amino acids. The germline CDR1 and CDR2 sequences are MNHEY and SVGAGI. Trimming left V 2 bases short and J 4 bases short, with 14 bases between. CDR3 sequence: CASSYDERGVTEAFF. In nucleotides, the CDR3 is TGTGCCAGCAGTTACGACGAGAGGGGAGTCACTGAAGCTTTCTTT.

This clone is medium-sized within its sample. The chain has TRBV19 and TRBJ1-5, with a possible D match to TRBD1 (5 bases). The V and J ends lost 5 bases and 1 base respectively, with 15 bases between them. The germline V gene has CDR1 LNHDA and CDR2 SQIVND (reference sequence). The length of the CDR3 is 16 residues. CDR3: CASSFGGAQSNQPQHF. CDR3 in DNA: TGTGCCAGTAGTTTCGGCGGGGCGCAGAGCAATCAGCCCCAGCATTTT.

The gene calls are TRBV5-1 and TRBJ1-1; 10 nucleotides match TRBD1. The CDR3 is made up of 15 amino acids. V lost 7 bases to trimming and J lost 5 bases; unmatched junction nucleotides: 11. Germline CDR1 reads SGHRS; CDR2 reads YFSETQ. This chain's CDR3 is CASSDAWTGGTEAFF. In DNA, the CDR3 is TGCGCCAGCTCCGACGCTTGGACAGGGGGGACTGAAGCTTTCTTT.

This sequence joins TRBV18 and TRBJ2-1; tentative D call: TRBD1 (6 bases). V dropped 3 bases and J dropped 2 bases, with 8 bases sitting between them. Germline lookup yields CDR1 KGHSH and CDR2 LQKENI. CDR3 length: 14 amino acids. The CDR3 loop reads CASSPGTPYNEQFF. CDR3 bases: TGTGCCAGCTCACCCGGGACACCCTACAATGAGCAGTTCTTC.

Comment on this clone: This likely comes from a read error, as the CDR3 has no conserved phenylalanine or tryptophan at its end. The DNA is left out, because the CDR3 cannot be placed on it with certainty; the CDR3 is given as TCRdb lists it. This chain connects TRBV5-4 to TRBJ2-7; the D segment call TRBD2 is taken from the table without a DNA check. In germline, CDR1 is SGHNT, CDR2 YYREEE (reference sequence). Counting both end residues, the CDR3 totals 12 amino acids. The CDR3 sequence: CASSRPGLALNI.

The rearrangement links TRBV7-3 to TRBJ1-1; TRBD1 matches 8 bases. The germline CDR1 and CDR2 sequences are SGHTA and FQGTGA. J gave up 4 bases and V 2 bases, and 3 bases lay outside the gene matches. The CDR3 sequence is 14 residues long. CDR3 region: CASSLQGAGTEAFF. CDR3 DNA: TGTGCCAGCAGCTTACAGGGGGCTGGCACTGAAGCTTTCTTT.

The gene calls are TRBV5-5 and TRBJ2-3, with D possibly being TRBD2 (6 bases). CDR1 SGHKS and CDR2 YYEKEE come from the germline V gene (reference sequence). V lost 0 bases to trimming and J lost 9 bases, with 8 bases between them. CDR3 length: 12 amino acids. CDR3 in DNA: TGTGCCAGCAGCTTGGAGCGGGCGACGCAGTATTTT. This translates into CASSLERATQYF.

The rearrangement uses TRBV28 and TRBJ2-3, with no clear D. Trimming cost V 8 bases and J 2 bases, with 17 bases left between them. The CDR3 contains 15 residues. From germline, CDR1 is MDHEN and CDR2 SYDVKM. In DNA, the CDR3 is TGTGCCAGCGTGGAGTGGGCCGGAGACACAGATACGCAGTATTTT. This codes for CASVEWAGDTDTQYF.

Judged by abundance, this clone is medium-sized. The genes are TRBV6-5 and TRBJ1-1; D remains unclear. The CDR3 runs to 13 residues. V dropped 6 bases and J dropped 4 bases, with 12 bases sitting between them. Germline loops: CDR1 MNHEY, CDR2 SVGAGI. The CDR3 protein is CASRAPGSTEAFF. CDR3 nucleotide sequence: TGTGCCAGCAGGGCACCGGGAAGCACTGAAGCTTTCTTT.

DNA for the CDR3: TGTGCCAGCTCACGGGACAGGGGGTTATCGGGCAATCAGCCCCAGCATTTT. It translates to CASSRDRGLSGNQPQHF. The chain links TRBV18 to TRBJ1-5; 11 positions agree with TRBD1. Germline lookup yields CDR1 KGHSH and CDR2 LQKENI. The CDR3 runs 17 residues. The V and J ends lost 4 bases and 2 bases, in that order; junction bases with no gene match: 7.

This clone is deemed medium-sized. V is TRBV19 and J is TRBJ2-1, with D possibly being TRBD1 (6 bases). CDR3 length: 12 amino acids. Between the trimmed V and J ends, which lost 6 bases and 9 bases, there was a span of 12 bases. Germline assignment: CDR1 LNHDA and CDR2 SQIVND (reference sequence). The CDR3 sequence is CASSLTGAEQFF. CDR3 sequence (DNA): TGTGCCAGTAGCCTGACAGGAGCTGAGCAGTTCTTC.

This clone was counted a single time. The CDR3 reads CASSMQGTYNEQFF. In DNA form, the CDR3 reads TGTGCCAGTAGTATGCAGGGGACGTACAATGAGCAGTTCTTC. The gene calls are TRBV19 and TRBJ2-1, with D possibly being TRBD1 (6 bases). The CDR3 sequence is 14 residues long. CDR1 is LNHDA, CDR2 SQIVND, per germline (reference sequence). The V end was cut by 3 bases, the J end by 4 bases, with 10 bases between.

CDR3 coding DNA: TGTGCCAGCAGCCCCGAACTGGAGGATACGCAGTATTTT. This gives the protein CASSPELEDTQYF. The J gene is TRBJ2-3, the V gene TRBV5-6; D is uncertain. The CDR3 is made up of 13 amino acids. CDR1 is SGHDT and CDR2 is YYEEEE in the germline V gene. Trimming removed 4 bases at V and 6 bases at J, with 12 bases between.

The chain uses TRBV7-9 and TRBJ1-2; D is perhaps TRBD1 (5 bases). Trimming shortened V by 3 bases and J by 4 bases, and 18 bases separated the two germline ends. CDR1 and CDR2 from the germline V gene are SEHNR and FQNEAQ (reference sequence). This CDR3 is 16 amino acids long. The CDR3 protein is CASSFALAGTFYGYTF. CDR3 sequence (DNA): TGTGCCAGCAGCTTCGCACTTGCAGGGACGTTCTATGGCTACACCTTC. The whole variable domain, remainder taken from reference TRBV7-9 and TRBJ1-2, is DTGVSQNPRHKITKRGQNVTFRCDPISEHNRLYWYRQTLGQGPEFLTYFQNEAQLEKSRLLSDRFSAERPKGSFSTLEIQRTEQGDSAMYLCASSFALAGTFYGYTFGSGTRLTVV.